The 28 T cell receptor beta chains reported below all come from one sample, sequenced in a study of yellow fever vaccine responses in identical twins. Each CDR3 protein gets one entry after TCRdb re-called the RT-PCR reads with MiXCR. The sample lists roughly 2,000 distinct CDR3 sequences, under 35% occurring once. The material was T cells from blood (PBMCs), unsorted or a sorted subset (not recorded which), obtained before or after yellow fever vaccination (not recorded which). These receptors came from a woman aged 18-35 years who received the yellow fever vaccine.

The rearrangement joins TRBV2 to TRBJ2-1; a weak D match, TRBD2 (5 bases). V lost 2 bases to trimming and J lost 14 bases, with 10 bases between them. This CDR3 contains 11 residues. Germline values: CDR1 SNHLY, CDR2 FYNNEI. The CDR3 region is CASSETLEEFF. The CDR3 bases are TGTGCCAGCAGTGAAACGCTGGAGGAGTTCTTC.

This clonotype was detected only a few times. The chain couples TRBV7-6 to TRBJ2-1; D might be TRBD1 (6 bases). CDR1 and CDR2 from the germline V gene are SGHVS and FNYEAQ. The CDR3 spans 16 residues. With 1 base removed from V and 8 bases from J, the gap between germline ends came to 18 bases. CDR3 nucleotide sequence: TGTGCCAGCAGCTTAGGGACCACTCAGGGGCCGTATGAGCAGTTCTTC. Encoded protein: CASSLGTTQGPYEQFF.

The chain carries TRBV7-9 and TRBJ2-3; D is unclear. Trimming left V 5 bases short and J 2 bases short, with 2 bases between. The germline V gene encodes CDR1 SEHNR and CDR2 FQNEAQ (reference sequence). The CDR3 is 11 amino acids. CDR3 loop: CASSNTDTQYF. Here the CDR3 DNA reads TGTGCCAGCAGCAACACAGATACGCAGTATTTT.

This chain uses TRBV7-9 with TRBJ2-1; 8 positions match TRBD1. This CDR3 has 14 residues. CDR1 is SEHNR and CDR2 is FQNEAQ in the germline V gene (reference sequence). V lost 5 bases to trimming and J lost 8 bases; unmatched junction nucleotides: 8. The CDR3 coding sequence is TGTGCCAGCAGCCGGACAGGGAGAGGGGATGAGCAGTTCTTC. Translated: CASSRTGRGDEQFF.

The rearrangement links TRBV2 to TRBJ2-5; D unresolved. CDR1 and CDR2 from the germline V gene are SNHLY and FYNNEI. V was cut by 4 bases and J by 5 bases, with 14 bases left in between. This CDR3 region has 14 residues. The CDR3 nucleotides are TGTGCCAGCAGTGGTCGGCTGCTACAGGAGACCCAGTACTTC. Translation: CASSGRLLQETQYF.

The chain recombines TRBV11-1 with TRBJ2-1; a weak D match, TRBD2 (6 bases). Trimming left V 5 bases short and J 9 bases short, with 17 bases between. CDR3 length: 14 residues. Per the germline V gene, CDR1 is SGHAT and CDR2 is FQDESV (reference sequence). CDR3 sequence reads: CASSTKDYWVEQFF. CDR3 sequence (DNA): TGTGCCAGCAGCACGAAGGACTATTGGGTTGAGCAGTTCTTC. The full variable domain, with the rest looked up from reference TRBV11-1 and TRBJ2-1, is EAEVAQSPRYKITEKSQAVAFWCDPISGHATLYWYRQILGQGPELLVQFQDESVVDDSQLPKDRFSAERLKGVDSTLKIQPAELGDSAMYLCASSTKDYWVEQFFGPGTRLTVL.

V is TRBV6-2 or TRBV6-3 and J is TRBJ2-1; D possibly corresponds to TRBD1 (6 bases). The V end was cut by 0 bases, the J end by 11 bases, with 11 bases between. Looked up from germline, CDR1 is MNHEY and CDR2 is SVGEGT. The length of the CDR3 is 13 residues. CDR3 sequence (DNA): TGTGCCAGCAGTTACTCCTCCGGGACAAAGCAGTTCTTC. It yields the protein CASSYSSGTKQFF.

CDR3 in amino acids: CASSYLAGIDTQYF. CDR3 bases: TGTGCCAGCAGCTACTTAGCGGGAATAGATACGCAGTATTTT. V is TRBV11-2 and J is TRBJ2-3; TRBD2 agrees at 8 bases. Germline-derived CDR1 and CDR2 are SGHAT and FQNNGV. V shed 4 bases, J shed 5 bases, and the junction held 5 bases outside the gene matches. CDR3 length: 14 amino acids. The entire variable domain, with the rest obtained from reference TRBV11-2 and TRBJ2-3, is as follows: EAGVAQSPRYKIIEKRQSVAFWCNPISGHATLYWYQQILGQGPKLLIQFQNNGVVDDSQLPKDRFSAERLKGVDSTLKIQPAKLEDSAVYLCASSYLAGIDTQYFGPGTRLTVL.

Only a few counts were recorded for this clonotype. V gene TRBV24-1 combines with J gene TRBJ2-2; no clear D. The CDR3 has 14 amino acids. V gave up 9 bases and J gave up 2 bases, with 12 bases separating them. From germline, CDR1 is KGHDR and CDR2 SFDVKD. Written as DNA, the CDR3 is TGTGCCACCCTGCCCAACGGAAACACCGGGGAGCTGTTTTTT. Its translation is CATLPNGNTGELFF.

The rearrangement uses TRBV4-3 and TRBJ1-6, with D possibly being TRBD1 (6 bases). Trimming stripped 3 bases from V and 8 bases from J, with 20 bases between. The CDR3 has 17 residues. Germline loops: CDR1 LGHNA, CDR2 YSLEER. DNA of the CDR3: TGCGCCAGCAGCCAGCCTCCGGCAGGGGATAACGATTCACCCCTCCACTTT. Translation: CASSQPPAGDNDSPLHF.

In this sample, this clonotype turned up a few times. V usage is TRBV29-1 and J usage is TRBJ2-2; 11 bases line up with TRBD2. The CDR3 covers 15 residues. Germline V gene lookup returns CDR1 SQVTM and CDR2 ANQGSEA. Trimming took 8 bases from V and 3 from J; bases not matched to a gene: 8. Here the CDR3 reads CSTSLTSGDTGELFF. The CDR3 region has the DNA TGCAGCACATCTCTGACTAGCGGGGACACCGGGGAGCTGTTTTTT.

This chain connects TRBV12-3 or TRBV12-4 to TRBJ2-3, with TRBD2 matching over 10 bases. The junction had 5 bases not matched to a gene; V was cut back by 6 bases and J by 2 bases. The CDR3 totals 15 residues. CDR3 amino acids: CASRLAGPVTDTQYF. In nucleotides, the CDR3 is TGTGCCAGCAGACTAGCGGGACCCGTCACAGATACGCAGTATTTT.

This clonotype was recorded a few times. V and J are TRBV20-1 and TRBJ2-1; TRBD2 might be the D (5 bases). The CDR3 is made up of 13 amino acids. V dropped 6 bases and J dropped 12 bases, with 21 bases sitting between them. CDR1 DFQATT and CDR2 SNEGSKA come from the germline V gene (reference sequence). The CDR3 sequence is CSAEKRLSEGQFF. For the CDR3, the DNA is TGCAGTGCGGAGAAAAGGTTGTCCGAGGGGCAGTTCTTC.

This clonotype has more than one count but fewer than ten. The V call is TRBV4-3, the J call TRBJ2-3; possible D gene TRBD2, 6 bases. The germline V gene has CDR1 LGHNA and CDR2 YSLEER. The CDR3 spans 15 residues. Trimming took off 4 bases at V and 6 bases at J, with 17 bases between the two ends. For the CDR3, the DNA is TGCGCCAGCAGCCGTTCGGACGGGAGACCGGATACGCAGTATTTT. Translating gives CASSRSDGRPDTQYF.

V is TRBV7-3 and J is TRBJ2-5; D is perhaps TRBD1 or TRBD2 (5 bases each). Trimming took 1 base from V and 5 from J, leaving 11 bases between them. The CDR3 runs to 14 residues. The germline CDR1 and CDR2 sequences are SGHTA and FQGTGA. The CDR3 region is CASSLRDPRETQYF. The CDR3 DNA follows: TGTGCCAGCAGCTTAAGGGACCCACGGGAGACCCAGTACTTC.

This chain joins TRBV20-1 and TRBJ2-1; TRBD1 matches at 9 bases. V shed 2 bases and J 12 bases; nucleotides not matched to a gene: 8. The germline V gene has CDR1 DFQATT and CDR2 SNEGSKA (reference sequence). The CDR3 runs 13 residues. The DNA for the CDR3 is TGCAGTGCTAGACACTCGGGACAGGGTGGGCAGTTCTTC. This translates into CSARHSGQGGQFF.

Only a few counts were recorded for this clonotype. The chain links TRBV15 to TRBJ2-6; D perhaps matches TRBD2 (6 bases). The V end lost 8 bases, the J end lost 0 bases, and 14 bases lay between the germline ends. The CDR3 length is 16 residues. CDR1 and CDR2 from the germline V gene are LNHNV and YYDKDF (reference sequence). CDR3 coding DNA: TGTGCCACCGGGGGGTCGGACTTCTCTGGGGCCAACGTCCTGACTTTC. As protein: CATGGSDFSGANVLTF.

This chain connects TRBV20-1 to TRBJ2-5, with TRBD2 matching 9 bases. There are 15 residues in the CDR3. The V and J ends lost 4 bases and 5 bases, in that order; junction bases with no gene match: 11. Germline CDR1 DFQATT, CDR2 SNEGSKA (reference sequence). The DNA for the CDR3 is TGCAGTGCTACCCCTCTAGCGGGAAGTGGGGAGACCCAGTACTTC. This encodes CSATPLAGSGETQYF.

This clonotype has only a few counts. The chain combines TRBV18 with TRBJ1-2; a weak D match, TRBD1 (5 bases). Trimming took off 5 bases at V and 2 bases at J, with 21 bases between the two ends. This CDR3 spans 17 amino acids. Germline V gene lookup returns CDR1 KGHSH and CDR2 LQKENI. CDR3 residues: CASSASGTKAGNYGYTF. In DNA, the CDR3 is TGTGCCAGCTCAGCCTCCGGGACGAAGGCCGGCAACTATGGCTACACCTTC. The full variable domain, its missing parts supplied by reference TRBV18 and TRBJ1-2, is NAGVMQNPRHLVRRRGQEARLRCSPMKGHSHVYWYRQLPEEGLKFMVYLQKENIIDESGMPKERFSAEFPKEGPSILRIQQVVRGDSAAYFCASSASGTKAGNYGYTFGSGTRLTVV.

This clonotype was counted only a few times. The chain uses TRBV20-1 and TRBJ2-7; 9 nucleotides match TRBD2. CDR3 length: 14 amino acids. V dropped 4 bases and J dropped 4; count of bases not matched to a gene: 8. Germline CDR1 DFQATT, CDR2 SNEGSKA (reference sequence). In DNA, the CDR3 is TGCAGTGCTACCGGACTAGCGAAGAGTTACGAGCAGTACTTC. This translates into CSATGLAKSYEQYF.

The chain carries TRBV11-3 and TRBJ2-1, with 9 bases aligning to TRBD1. The CDR3 is 15 residues long. V shed 5 bases and J 4 bases; nucleotides not matched to a gene: 6. From germline, CDR1 is SGHNT and CDR2 YENEEA. This chain's CDR3 is CASSPSGTGYNEQFF. As DNA, the CDR3 is TGTGCCAGCAGCCCGAGCGGGACAGGGTACAATGAGCAGTTCTTC.

This clonotype was detected a few times. The rearrangement uses TRBV7-3 and TRBJ2-1; 10 bases agree with TRBD2. This CDR3 region has 17 residues. Germline V CDR1 and CDR2: SGHTA, FQGTGA. V shed 5 bases and J 0 bases; nucleotides not matched to a gene: 7. The CDR3 bases are TGTGCCAGCAGCCCCGAAGCGGGGGGGTCCTCCTACAATGAGCAGTTCTTC. The encoded protein is CASSPEAGGSSYNEQFF.

Here the CDR3 reads CASSQDVGPRGYEQYF. As DNA, the CDR3 is TGTGCCAGCAGCCAAGACGTCGGCCCTAGGGGCTACGAGCAGTACTTC. The genes are TRBV3-1 and TRBJ2-7; weak D call: TRBD1 (5 bases). This CDR3 has 16 residues. CDR1 is LGHDT and CDR2 is YNNKEL in the germline V gene (reference sequence). With 0 bases removed from V and 3 bases from J, the gap between germline ends came to 15 bases.

The genes are TRBV11-3 and TRBJ2-1; D is unclear. This CDR3 comprises 14 residues. Between the trimmed V and J ends, which lost 3 bases and 0 bases, there was a span of 6 bases. CDR1 SGHNT and CDR2 YENEEA come from the germline V gene. DNA of the CDR3: TGTGCCAGCAGCTTGGGAAGCTCCTACAATGAGCAGTTCTTC. It yields the protein CASSLGSSYNEQFF.

The chain links TRBV15 to TRBJ2-2; a possible D gene is TRBD2 (5 bases). Germline values: CDR1 LNHNV, CDR2 YYDKDF (reference sequence). The CDR3 is 14 amino acids. Deletions cut 7 bases from V and 6 bases from J, with 15 bases between. CDR3 sequence (DNA): TGTGCCACCACCGTGTCCCCGGAGGCCGGGGAGCTGTTTTTT. It specifies CATTVSPEAGELFF.

The V gene is TRBV7-3, the J gene TRBJ1-2, with D perhaps TRBD1 (6 bases). From germline, CDR1 is SGHTA and CDR2 FQGTGA. The CDR3 consists of 14 residues. Trimming left V 1 base short and J 4 bases short, with 10 bases between. The chain's CDR3 is CASSLSSTGYGYTF. CDR3 DNA: TGTGCCAGCAGCTTAAGTTCGACAGGCTATGGCTACACCTTC.

There are a few counts of this clonotype. The chain joins TRBV6-4 to TRBJ2-1, with 9 bases fitting TRBD2. Germline V gene sequence: CDR1 MRHNA, CDR2 SNTAGT. Unmatched junction bases numbered 2, after V lost 4 bases and J lost 4 bases. The CDR3 sequence is 14 residues long. The CDR3 sequence is CASSGSGGYNEQFF. The CDR3, as DNA: TGTGCCAGCAGTGGGAGCGGGGGGTACAATGAGCAGTTCTTC.

This clonotype has a handful of counts. The chain combines TRBV11-1 with TRBJ1-4, with D perhaps matching TRBD1 (5 bases). In germline, CDR1 is SGHAT, CDR2 FQDESV (reference sequence). Trimming shortened V by 6 bases and J by 3 bases, and 23 bases separated the two germline ends. The CDR3 spans 18 residues. CDR3 DNA sequence: TGTGCCAGCAGTGATATCCTCAGAGGGGCTCAGTCTAATGAAAAACTGTTTTTT. It translates to CASSDILRGAQSNEKLFF.